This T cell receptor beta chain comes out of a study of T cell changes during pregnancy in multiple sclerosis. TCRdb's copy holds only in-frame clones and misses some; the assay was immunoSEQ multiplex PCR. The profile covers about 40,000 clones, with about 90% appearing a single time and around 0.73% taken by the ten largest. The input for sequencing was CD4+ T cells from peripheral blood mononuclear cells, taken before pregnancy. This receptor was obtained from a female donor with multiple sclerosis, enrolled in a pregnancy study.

The CDR3 nucleotides read TGTGCCAGCACCCCACAGGGGATACTAGGGAATCAGCCCCAGCATTTT. Its protein is CASTPQGILGNQPQHF. The gene calls are TRBV28 and TRBJ1-5; 7 bases match TRBD1. V shed 7 bases and J 4 bases; nucleotides not matched to a gene: 13. Germline V CDR1 and CDR2: MDHEN, SYDVKM. The CDR3 spans 16 residues.